The clone carrying this TCR beta chain was observed a few times. The target antigen is unknown. The data originate from a study of CD8 T cells in ankylosing spondylitis. The V gene's germline CDR1 is PRHDT and CDR2 FYEKMQ (reference sequence). The CDR3 spans 13 residues. The V and J ends lost 1 base and 10 bases, in that order; junction bases with no gene match: 3. For TCR beta, libraries came from quantitative 5'-RACE with molecular barcodes. MiXCR, applied by TCRdb to the 5' RACE reads, yields one record per CDR3 protein. The table records some 200,000 distinct CDR3 sequences, roughly 13% of them present only once. Whole-study findings and limits: Reportedly, matched ankylosing spondylitis synovial fluid was significantly enriched for disease-linked clones. Earlier literature documents some of the motif variants in reactive arthritis synovial fluid and blood.

This sequence originates from a male donor with ankylosing spondylitis or in good health (not recorded which). The rearrangement joins TRBV13 to TRBJ2-1; 8 positions match TRBD2. What was sequenced was blood, either unsorted or a sorted T cell fraction (not recorded which). CDR3 region: CASSLVVAGEQFF. The CDR3 coding sequence is TGTGCCAGCAGCTTAGTCGTAGCGGGGGAGCAGTTCTTC.